Described below is a single TCR beta chain sequence and its context. No cognate antigen has been identified for it. No much larger clone exists at a distance of one base, and base qualities are not known. These data belong to a study of cytomegalovirus exposure and HLA in healthy donors (dated 2017 in TCRdb). Looking at the study overall: The roughly 670 repertoires of the first cohort and the 120 or so validation repertoires were produced on the same platform, according to a later analysis. The aim of the study was to test whether cataloging public T cell receptors could identify signatures of past pathogen exposure. Besides the first cohort of around 700 subjects, a separate validation cohort made up of 95 to 150 different subjects was used. The study combined high-throughput TCR immunosequencing, statistical association of individual TCRs with disease status, and machine learning to predict cytomegalovirus infection status.

On the study overall, not on this receptor specifically: Cytomegalovirus status was reported to be diagnosed by the classifier with high specificity and sensitivity in both the original and validation cohorts. A later analysis had no HLA typing for the validation cohort, so co-occurrence there was scored across all 120 repertoires. In the study, 150 to 200 TCR beta chains were listed as associated with cytomegalovirus. A few of the identified cytomegalovirus-associated TCR beta chains were confirmed in vitro to be specific for cytomegalovirus antigens. Most TCR sequences were seen in very few donors, while some public TCRs were found in many individuals. Of the cluster scores, approximately 95% were above 0 in a later analysis, which found that TCRs clustered in the first cohort also tended to co-occur in the 95 to 150 validation repertoires. It was suggested by the authors that the approach could potentially be generalized to other disease states and immunological phenotypes.

The donors belonged to the validation cohort of about 120 subjects, which was separate from the approximately 700-subject first cohort. From its cysteine to its phenylalanine, the CDR3 spans 15 amino acids. Left in the record is the CDR3 DNA by itself, 45 bases read in frame from the first base. Per the germline V gene, ENHRY is the CDR1 and SYGVKD is the CDR2. V is shortened by 4 bases, J by 4 bases, and the region joining them spans 16 bases. Libraries were prepared through the immunoSEQ multiplex PCR assay. Concerning the study's data processing: To diagnose cytomegalovirus status from the catalog of TCR beta chain sequences, a statistical classification framework was built. TCRdb stores this immuneACCESS table with in-frame sequences only. Part of the clones is absent; in the studies checked, under half of the shortfall reflects unresolved V genes, and no reason is known for the rest. The V and J calls and clone size are taken from that table; D and trimming were inferred from the DNA. Across this sample there are tens of thousands of clones, with around nine tenths seen only once. Jointly, the top ten make up 0.85% to 1.2% of the sample.

Sequenced: PBMCs. The origin of this receptor is a man aged 18 to 30 in good health and CMV-seronegative. The chain was built from TRBV10-3 and TRBJ2-5, with the identity of the D gene unclear. CDR3 protein: CAISGDAQVPETQYF. The nucleotide sequence reads as follows: TGTGCCATCAGTGGAGATGCGCAGGTCCCAGAGACCCAGTACTTC.